A single T cell receptor beta chain is shown here with its context. Its antigen is not identified. This specimen comes from a study of CD8 T cells in ankylosing spondylitis. Findings of the study overall: Made up of 7 to 9 highly homologous variants, a TCR beta motif appeared characteristic of ankylosing spondylitis blood.

V lost 5 bases to trimming and J lost 0 bases; unmatched junction nucleotides: 13. The CDR3 sequence is 18 residues long. Germline lookup yields CDR1 ENHRY and CDR2 SYGVKD. TCRdb fed the 5' RACE reads into MiXCR, producing one record per CDR3 protein. This sample has approximately 550,000 distinct CDR3 sequences, with about 12% found just once. The chain recombines TRBV10-3 with TRBJ1-2; 9 bases fit TRBD1. The sequence came from a male donor with ankylosing spondylitis. Sequenced sample: blood, either unsorted or a sorted T cell fraction (not recorded which). CDR3 nucleotide sequence: TGTGCCATCAGTTCGGTTCCGGGACAGGGCTCTTCTAACTATGGCTACACCTTC. Translated, it gives CAISSVPGQGSSNYGYTF.